The source of this TCR beta chain is a study of T cell changes during pregnancy in multiple sclerosis. Data came from immunoSEQ multiplex PCR; TCRdb stores just in-frame clones and leaves some out. The top ten clones hold 0.7% to 0.9% of a sample with over 80,000 clones, roughly nine tenths of them seen once. The CDR3 runs 10 residues. Germline CDR1 and CDR2: SQVTM and ANQGSEA. The V end lost 4 bases, the J end lost 8 bases, and 5 bases lay between the germline ends. The chain is built from TRBV29-1 and TRBJ1-4; D unresolved. The clonotype originates from a female donor in good health, enrolled as a control in a pregnancy study. Sequenced here: peripheral blood, sampled in the second trimester of pregnancy. The CDR3 here is CSVGAEKLFF. The CDR3 bases are TGCAGCGTTGGGGCCGAAAAACTGTTTTTT.